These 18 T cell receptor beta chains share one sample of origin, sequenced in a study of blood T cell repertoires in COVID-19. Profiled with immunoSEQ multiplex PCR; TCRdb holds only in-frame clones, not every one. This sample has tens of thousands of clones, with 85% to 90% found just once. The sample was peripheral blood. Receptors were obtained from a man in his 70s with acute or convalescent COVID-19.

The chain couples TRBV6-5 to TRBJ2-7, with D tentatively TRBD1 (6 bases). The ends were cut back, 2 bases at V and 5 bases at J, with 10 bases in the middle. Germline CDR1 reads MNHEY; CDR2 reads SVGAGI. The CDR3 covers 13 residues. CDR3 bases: TGTGCCAGCAGTTACCAGGGGATCAACGAGCAGTACTTC. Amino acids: CASSYQGINEQYF.

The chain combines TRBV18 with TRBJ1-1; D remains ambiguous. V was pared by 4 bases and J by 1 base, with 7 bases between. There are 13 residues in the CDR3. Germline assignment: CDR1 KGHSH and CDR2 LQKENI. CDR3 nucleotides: TGTGCCAGCTCACTACAGCAGAACACTGAAGCTTTCTTT. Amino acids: CASSLQQNTEAFF.

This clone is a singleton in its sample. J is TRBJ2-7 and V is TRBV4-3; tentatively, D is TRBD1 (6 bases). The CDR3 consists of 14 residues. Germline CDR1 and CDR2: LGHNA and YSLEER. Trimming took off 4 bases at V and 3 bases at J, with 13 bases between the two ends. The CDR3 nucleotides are TGCGCCAGCAGCCCAGGGACATACTACTACGAGCAGTACTTC. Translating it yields CASSPGTYYYEQYF.

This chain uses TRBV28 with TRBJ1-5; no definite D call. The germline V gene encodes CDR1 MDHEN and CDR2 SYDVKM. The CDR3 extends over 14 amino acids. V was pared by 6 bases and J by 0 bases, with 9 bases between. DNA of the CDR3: TGTGCCAGCAGGTTGTCATCTAGCAATCAGCCCCAGCATTTT. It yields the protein CASRLSSSNQPQHF. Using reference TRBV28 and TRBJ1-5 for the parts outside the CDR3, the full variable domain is DVKVTQSSRYLVKRTGEKVFLECVQDMDHENMFWYRQDPGLGLRLIYFSYDVKMKEKGDIPEGYSVSREKKERFSLILESASTNQTSMYLCASRLSSSNQPQHFGDGTRLSIL.

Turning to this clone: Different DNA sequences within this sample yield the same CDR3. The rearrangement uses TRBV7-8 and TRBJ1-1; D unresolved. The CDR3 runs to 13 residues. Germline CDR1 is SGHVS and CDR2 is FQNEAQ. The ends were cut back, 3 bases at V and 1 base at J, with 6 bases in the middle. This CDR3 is CASSFGGNTEAFF. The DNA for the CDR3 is TGTGCCAGCAGCTTCGGAGGGAACACTGAAGCTTTCTTT.

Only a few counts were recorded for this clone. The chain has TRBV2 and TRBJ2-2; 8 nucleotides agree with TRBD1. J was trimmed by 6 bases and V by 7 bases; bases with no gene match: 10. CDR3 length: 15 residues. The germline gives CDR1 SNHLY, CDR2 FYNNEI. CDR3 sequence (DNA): TGTGCCAGCACCTCGGACAGGGTGGGAGCCGGGGAGCTGTTTTTT. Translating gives CASTSDRVGAGELFF.

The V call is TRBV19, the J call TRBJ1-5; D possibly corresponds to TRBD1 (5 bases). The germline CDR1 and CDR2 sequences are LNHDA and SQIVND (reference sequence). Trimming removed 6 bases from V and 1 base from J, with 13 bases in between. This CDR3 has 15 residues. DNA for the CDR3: TGTGCCAGTAGAGGGGTAGACACGAGCAATCAGCCCCAGCATTTT. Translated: CASRGVDTSNQPQHF.

The CDR3: CATSAASGSRYNEQFF. The CDR3 nucleotides are TGTGCCACCAGTGCGGCTAGCGGGAGTCGGTACAATGAGCAGTTCTTC. The chain uses TRBV24-1 and TRBJ2-1; TRBD2 agrees at 10 bases. V lost 5 bases and J lost 4; bases outside the gene matches: 7. The germline V gene encodes CDR1 KGHDR and CDR2 SFDVKD. The CDR3 totals 16 residues.

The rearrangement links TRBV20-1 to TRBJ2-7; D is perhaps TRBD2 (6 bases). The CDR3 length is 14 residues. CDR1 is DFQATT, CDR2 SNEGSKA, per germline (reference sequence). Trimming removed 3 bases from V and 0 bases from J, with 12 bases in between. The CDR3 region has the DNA TGCAGTGCTAGTATAGCGGACGACTCCTACGAGCAGTACTTC. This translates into CSASIADDSYEQYF.

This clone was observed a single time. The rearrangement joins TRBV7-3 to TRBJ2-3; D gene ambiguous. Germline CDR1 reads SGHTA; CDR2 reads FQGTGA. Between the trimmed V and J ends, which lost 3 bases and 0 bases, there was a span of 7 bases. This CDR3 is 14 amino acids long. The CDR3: CASSFSYSTDTQYF. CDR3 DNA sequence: TGTGCCAGCAGCTTTAGCTACAGCACAGATACGCAGTATTTT.

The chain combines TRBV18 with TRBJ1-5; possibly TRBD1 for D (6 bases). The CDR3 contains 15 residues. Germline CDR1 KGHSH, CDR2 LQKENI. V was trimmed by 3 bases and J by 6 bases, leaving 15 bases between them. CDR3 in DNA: TGTGCCAGCTCACCGGGCAGGGGTAGAGGTCAGCCCCAGCATTTT. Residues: CASSPGRGRGQPQHF.

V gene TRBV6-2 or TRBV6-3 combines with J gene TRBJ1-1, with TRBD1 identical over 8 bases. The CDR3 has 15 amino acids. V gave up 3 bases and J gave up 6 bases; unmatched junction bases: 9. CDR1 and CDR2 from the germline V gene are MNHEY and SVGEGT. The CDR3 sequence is CASSYSRQGQSEAFF. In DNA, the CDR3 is TGTGCCAGCAGTTATAGTCGACAGGGGCAATCTGAAGCTTTCTTT.

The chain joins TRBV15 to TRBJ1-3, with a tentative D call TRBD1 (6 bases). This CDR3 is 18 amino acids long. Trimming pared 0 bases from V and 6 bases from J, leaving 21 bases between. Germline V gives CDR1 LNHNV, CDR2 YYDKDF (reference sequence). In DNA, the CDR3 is TGTGCCACCAGCAGAGATTTGGTGGGCAGGGGAGGGGAAAACACCATATATTTT. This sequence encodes CATSRDLVGRGGENTIYF.

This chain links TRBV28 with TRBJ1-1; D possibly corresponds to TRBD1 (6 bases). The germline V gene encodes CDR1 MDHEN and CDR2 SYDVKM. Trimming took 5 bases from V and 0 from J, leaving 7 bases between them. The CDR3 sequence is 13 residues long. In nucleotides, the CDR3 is TGTGCCAGCAGTGGACAGTTGAACACTGAAGCTTTCTTT. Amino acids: CASSGQLNTEAFF.

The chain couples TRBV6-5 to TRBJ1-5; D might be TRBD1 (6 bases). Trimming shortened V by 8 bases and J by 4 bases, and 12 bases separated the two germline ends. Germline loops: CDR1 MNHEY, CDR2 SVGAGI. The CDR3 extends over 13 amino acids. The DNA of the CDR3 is TGTGCCAGCCGGGGGGCCCAAAATCAGCCCCAGCATTTT. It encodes CASRGAQNQPQHF.

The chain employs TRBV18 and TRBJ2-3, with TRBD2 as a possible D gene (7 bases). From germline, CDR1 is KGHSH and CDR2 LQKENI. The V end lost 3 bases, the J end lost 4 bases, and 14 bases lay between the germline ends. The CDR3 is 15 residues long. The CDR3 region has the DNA TGTGCCAGCTCACCTGCGCAGGGGAGGGCAGATACGCAGTATTTT. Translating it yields CASSPAQGRADTQYF.

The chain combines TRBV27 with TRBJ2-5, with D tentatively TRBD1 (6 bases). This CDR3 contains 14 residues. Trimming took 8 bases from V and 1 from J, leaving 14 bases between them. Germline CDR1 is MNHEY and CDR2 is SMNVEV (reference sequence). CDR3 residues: CASGINRAQETQYF. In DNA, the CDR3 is TGTGCCAGCGGAATTAACAGGGCCCAAGAGACCCAGTACTTC.

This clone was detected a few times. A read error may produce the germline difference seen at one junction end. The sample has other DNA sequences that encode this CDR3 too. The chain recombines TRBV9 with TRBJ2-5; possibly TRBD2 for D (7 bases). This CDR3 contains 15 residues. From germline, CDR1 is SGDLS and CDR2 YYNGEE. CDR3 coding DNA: TGCCCCCGCAGCGGAGGGGGGGGGCCCCAAGAGACCCAGTACTTC. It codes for CPRSGGGGPQETQYF.